The 12 T cell receptor beta chains presented below share a single source sample, sequenced in a study of T cells in Graves' hyperthyroidism and ophthalmopathy. Researchers amplified the TCR beta CDR3 regions from RNA transcripts. The HTBI primer set was used in a first-round RT-PCR of the TCR CDR3. TCRdb used MiXCR to reprocess the multiplex PCR reads, holding one entry per CDR3 protein. The table records 300,000 or so distinct CDR3 sequences, 16% of them present only once. Sequencing input: blood. The receptors originated from a man aged 30-40 years with Graves' hyperthyroidism.

Ten or more counts support this clonotype. The chain employs TRBV30 and TRBJ2-3; the D is unclear. The CDR3 is 11 residues long. The germline CDR1 and CDR2 sequences are GTSNPN and SVGIG (reference sequence). Trimming shortened V by 0 bases and J by 2 bases, and 0 bases separated the two germline ends. The CDR3, as DNA: TGTGCCTGGAGTGTCACAGATACGCAGTATTTT. Translated: CAWSVTDTQYF.

In this sample, this clonotype turned up a few times. V is TRBV20-1 and J is TRBJ1-5; 7 bases are shared with TRBD1. J lost 0 bases, V lost 3 bases, and 8 bases had no gene match. CDR1 DFQATT and CDR2 SNEGSKA come from the germline V gene (reference sequence). The CDR3 runs 16 residues. The chain's CDR3 is CSASRQGINSNQPQHF. The CDR3 bases are TGCAGTGCTAGTCGACAGGGAATAAATAGCAATCAGCCCCAGCATTTT.

The V and J genes are TRBV5-1 and TRBJ1-1, with D perhaps matching TRBD1 (5 bases). CDR1 is SGHRS and CDR2 is YFSETQ in the germline V gene. The V end was cut by 2 bases, the J end by 5 bases, with 7 bases between. The CDR3 extends over 12 amino acids. The CDR3 DNA reads as TGCGCCAGCAGCTTTGAGGGGACTGAAGCTTTCTTT. Translating gives CASSFEGTEAFF.

This clonotype was detected ten times or more. The CDR3 protein is CASSPSQGGEQFF. CDR3 DNA sequence: TGTGCCAGCAGTCCTTCTCAGGGTGGTGAGCAGTTCTTC. The V gene is TRBV2, the J gene TRBJ2-1, with D possibly matching TRBD1 (5 bases). V was shortened by 5 bases and J by 9 bases, with 14 bases between the two germline ends. Germline lookup yields CDR1 SNHLY and CDR2 FYNNEI. This CDR3 contains 13 residues.

The chain joins TRBV6-6 to TRBJ2-1, with 9 bases matching TRBD2. The CDR3 runs 19 residues. Trimming took 0 bases from V and 8 from J; bases not matched to a gene: 17. Germline V gene lookup returns CDR1 MNHNY and CDR2 SVGAGI (reference sequence). The CDR3 spells CASSYSVREAGGFGDEQFF. The CDR3 DNA reads as TGTGCCAGCAGTTACTCGGTTCGGGAAGCGGGAGGTTTTGGGGATGAGCAGTTCTTC.

This clonotype was detected ten times or more. This rearrangement joins TRBV2 to TRBJ2-3; 7 nucleotides match TRBD1. Per the germline V gene, CDR1 is SNHLY and CDR2 is FYNNEI. CDR3 length: 18 residues. After removal of 4 bases from V and 0 bases from J, the junction contained 13 bases not matched to a gene. The CDR3 loop reads CASSGLRPAQGSTDTQYF. The CDR3 DNA sequence: TGTGCCAGCAGTGGTCTCAGGCCGGCACAGGGGAGCACAGATACGCAGTATTTT.

This clonotype has a handful of counts. J is TRBJ2-7 and V is TRBV20-1, with a tentative D call TRBD2 (6 bases). The length of the CDR3 is 12 residues. CDR1 and CDR2 from the germline V gene are DFQATT and SNEGSKA (reference sequence). V was trimmed by 3 bases and J by 3 bases, leaving 9 bases between them. The CDR3 spells CSASAGLYEQYF. The CDR3 nucleotides read TGCAGTGCTAGTGCGGGACTCTACGAGCAGTACTTC.

The CDR3 is CASSLVYGPSSYEQYF. The DNA of the CDR3 is TGTGCCAGCAGCTTAGTTTACGGCCCCAGCTCCTACGAGCAGTACTTC. The V and J genes are TRBV11-2 and TRBJ2-7; D uncertain. This CDR3 is built from 16 residues. In germline, CDR1 is SGHAT, CDR2 FQNNGV. The V end lost 1 base, the J end lost 0 bases, and 13 bases lay between the germline ends.

Comment on this clonotype: This may come from a read error, since a much larger clone is one base off. The genes are TRBV5-4 and TRBJ2-3; unclear D gene. Trimming shortened V by 1 base and J by 1 base, and 10 bases separated the two germline ends. This CDR3 spans 15 amino acids. The germline V gene has CDR1 SGHNT and CDR2 YYREEE (reference sequence). CDR3 DNA sequence: TGTGCCAGCAGCTTGTTCCAGACTGGCACAGATACGCAGTATTTT. This codes for CASSLFQTGTDTQYF.

The genes are TRBV28 and TRBJ1-1; tentative D call: TRBD1 (5 bases). The germline V gene has CDR1 MDHEN and CDR2 SYDVKM. The CDR3 is made up of 18 amino acids. The ends were cut back, 6 bases at V and 0 bases at J, with 23 bases in the middle. The CDR3, as DNA: TGTGCCAGCAGGATAACGGTCGGGGGGGGAAGGTTGAACACTGAAGCTTTCTTT. Translation gives CASRITVGGGRLNTEAFF.

This clonotype was observed many times. This chain connects TRBV6-1 to TRBJ1-2; D gene unclear. Germline V gene data show CDR1 as MNHNS and CDR2 as SASEGT. Trimming stripped 0 bases from V and 6 bases from J, with 17 bases between. This CDR3 has 16 residues. DNA of the CDR3: TGTGCCAGCAGTGAAGCGCTTCCAGGTCCCTCCCATGGCTACACCTTC. It codes for CASSEALPGPSHGYTF.

At least ten counts were recorded for this clonotype. The chain employs TRBV24-1 and TRBJ1-5, with D maybe TRBD1 (6 bases). The CDR3 has 13 amino acids. Germline V lookup: CDR1 KGHDR, CDR2 SFDVKD. V was cut by 8 bases and J by 7 bases, with 14 bases left in between. The CDR3 sequence: CATNGGTEQPQHF. The CDR3 bases are TGTGCCACCAATGGGGGCACGGAGCAGCCCCAGCATTTT.